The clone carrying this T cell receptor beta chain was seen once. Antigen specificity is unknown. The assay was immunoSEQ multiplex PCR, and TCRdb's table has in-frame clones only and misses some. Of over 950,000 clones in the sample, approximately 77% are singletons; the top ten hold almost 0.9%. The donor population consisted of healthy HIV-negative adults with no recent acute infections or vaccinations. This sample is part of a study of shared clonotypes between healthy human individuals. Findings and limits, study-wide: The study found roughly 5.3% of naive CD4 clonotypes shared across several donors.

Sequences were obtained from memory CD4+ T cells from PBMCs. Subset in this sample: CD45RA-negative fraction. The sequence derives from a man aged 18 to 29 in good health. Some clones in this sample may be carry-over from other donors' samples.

The CDR3 region is CASSWGRGYEQYF. In DNA, the CDR3 is TGTGCCAGCAGTTGGGGAAGGGGGTACGAGCAGTACTTC. The chain links TRBV27 to TRBJ2-7; TRBD1 might be the D (6 bases). The CDR3 has 13 amino acids. Trimming stripped 4 bases from V and 4 bases from J, with 11 bases between. The germline gives CDR1 MNHEY, CDR2 SMNVEV (reference sequence).